Below are 14 T cell receptor beta chains sequenced from a single sample in a study of T cells in Graves' hyperthyroidism and ophthalmopathy. Amplified TCR beta CDR3 regions came from RNA transcripts. RT-PCR in the first round (using the HTBI primer set) targeted the TCR CDR3. A single record per CDR3 protein comes from TCRdb applying MiXCR to the multiplex PCR reads. Among more than 500,000 distinct CDR3 sequences listed, 40% to 55% were seen once. Sequences were obtained from peripheral blood or thyroid tissue (not recorded which). The receptor source for this set is an adult woman with Graves' disease, either hyperthyroidism or ophthalmopathy (not recorded which).

This clonotype was seen ten or more times. The chain has TRBV5-5 and TRBJ1-4; D not certain. Trimming removed 0 bases from V and 8 bases from J, with 17 bases in between. The germline V gene encodes CDR1 SGHKS and CDR2 YYEKEE (reference sequence). The CDR3 sequence is 16 residues long. In DNA form, the CDR3 reads TGTGCCAGCAGCTTGGACCCAGGCCTATTGGGGGAAAAACTGTTTTTT. It is translated as CASSLDPGLLGEKLFF.

The chain uses TRBV6-5 and TRBJ2-5; D possibly corresponds to TRBD1 (5 bases). Germline CDR1 reads MNHEY; CDR2 reads SVGAGI. V shed 0 bases and J shed 5 bases, with 7 bases lying between them. The CDR3 runs 13 residues. CDR3 in DNA: TGTGCCAGCAGTTACTCGGCAGGGGAGACCCAGTACTTC. Its translation is CASSYSAGETQYF.

The rearrangement joins TRBV10-3 to TRBJ1-6; tentative D call: TRBD1 (5 bases). The CDR3 extends over 15 amino acids. Germline loops: CDR1 ENHRY, CDR2 SYGVKD. The V end was cut by 0 bases, the J end by 9 bases, with 12 bases between. CDR3 sequence: CAISESTGGTSPLHF. The CDR3, as DNA: TGTGCCATCAGTGAGTCAACGGGAGGGACTTCACCCCTCCACTTT.

V usage is TRBV2 and J usage is TRBJ2-5; 8 nucleotides line up with TRBD2. The CDR3 is 17 residues long. Germline trimming cut 4 bases from V and 6 bases from J; bases unmatched to any gene: 16. The germline CDR1 and CDR2 sequences are SNHLY and FYNNEI. CDR3 nucleotides: TGTGCCAGCAGTGCCCGACTAGCGACGAACACCGGGAAGACCCAGTACTTC. Its protein product is CASSARLATNTGKTQYF.

CDR3 sequence reads: CASRNQVQPQHF. The DNA for the CDR3 is TGTGCCAGCCGTAACCAGGTACAGCCCCAGCATTTT. The chain uses TRBV6-6 and TRBJ1-5; unclear D gene. With 8 bases removed from V and 7 bases from J, the gap between germline ends came to 12 bases. The germline CDR1 and CDR2 sequences are MNHNY and SVGAGI (reference sequence). CDR3 size: 12 residues.

The chain is built from TRBV6-2 or TRBV6-3 and TRBJ1-1; D is unresolved. The CDR3 runs to 16 residues. CDR1 and CDR2 (germline): MNHEY, SVGEGT. V shed 6 bases and J shed 1 base, with 18 bases lying between them. CDR3 DNA sequence: TGTGCCAGCAGCCCCCGTGGGGTCGGCGGGAACACTGAAGCTTTCTTT. It translates to CASSPRGVGGNTEAFF.

This rearrangement joins TRBV6-6 to TRBJ2-5; 11 bases line up with TRBD1. CDR3 size: 16 residues. V dropped 4 bases and J dropped 0; count of bases not matched to a gene: 4. Germline lookup yields CDR1 MNHNY and CDR2 SVGAGI (reference sequence). The CDR3 loop is CASSSGTGGYQETQYF. CDR3 nucleotides: TGTGCCAGCAGTTCCGGGACAGGGGGATACCAAGAGACCCAGTACTTC.

In its sample, this clonotype was seen many times. The chain employs TRBV27 and TRBJ1-2; D may be TRBD1 (6 bases). The CDR3 is 17 amino acids. V lost 4 bases to trimming and J lost 0 bases, with 18 bases between them. Germline values: CDR1 MNHEY, CDR2 SMNVEV (reference sequence). The CDR3 DNA reads as TGTGCCAGCAGTTCTACAAGGGGGGCACGAGCTAACTATGGCTACACCTTC. It encodes CASSSTRGARANYGYTF.

The V call is TRBV20-1, the J call TRBJ2-2; TRBD2 aligns across 10 bases. The CDR3 has 16 amino acids. Germline V gene sequence: CDR1 DFQATT, CDR2 SNEGSKA (reference sequence). The trim removed 0 bases at V and 7 bases at J, leaving 8 bases unmatched. CDR3 amino acids: CSARDWLAGVYGELFF. CDR3 sequence (DNA): TGCAGTGCTAGAGACTGGCTAGCGGGAGTCTACGGGGAGCTGTTTTTT.

The table lists this clonotype with a count of one. This sequence joins TRBV7-9 and TRBJ2-7, with 7 nucleotides matching TRBD1. Trimming at V came to 1 base and at J to 12 bases, leaving 6 bases not matched to a gene. CDR3 length equals 12 residues. Germline CDR1 reads SEHNR; CDR2 reads FQNEAQ (reference sequence). In nucleotides, the CDR3 is TGTGCCAGCAGCTTAGACGACAGGGCGCCGTACTTC. It yields the protein CASSLDDRAPYF.

This clonotype turned up a few times. This chain joins TRBV24-1 and TRBJ2-5; TRBD2 agrees at 7 bases. V lost 6 bases, J lost 2 bases, and 8 bases stayed unmatched. Germline CDR1 is KGHDR and CDR2 is SFDVKD. This CDR3 contains 15 residues. The DNA for the CDR3 is TGTGCCACCAGTCGGGTAGCGGGTATTCAAGAGACCCAGTACTTC. It codes for CATSRVAGIQETQYF.

The V call is TRBV10-3, the J call TRBJ2-7; TRBD1 might be the D (6 bases). The J call may be incorrect, as the DNA end agrees better with TRBJ2-1. This CDR3 spans 13 amino acids. Germline lookup yields CDR1 ENHRY and CDR2 SYGVKD. In nucleotides, the CDR3 is TGTGCCATCAGTCTCACAGGGTACAATGAGCAGTTCTTC. Translated, it gives CAISLTGYNEQFF.

The rearrangement joins TRBV11-1 to TRBJ2-7; TRBD2 might be the D (6 bases). CDR1 is SGHAT and CDR2 is FQDESV in the germline V gene (reference sequence). V dropped 3 bases and J dropped 1 base, with 13 bases sitting between them. This CDR3 region has 15 residues. CDR3 loop: CASSLVNGGSYEQYF. In nucleotides, the CDR3 is TGTGCCAGCAGCTTGGTCAACGGGGGTTCCTACGAGCAGTACTTC. Full variable domain (remainder filled in from reference TRBV11-1 and TRBJ2-7): EAEVAQSPRYKITEKSQAVAFWCDPISGHATLYWYRQILGQGPELLVQFQDESVVDDSQLPKDRFSAERLKGVDSTLKIQPAELGDSAMYLCASSLVNGGSYEQYFGPGTRLTVT.

The chain joins TRBV28 to TRBJ2-2; 10 bases match TRBD2. J was trimmed by 2 bases and V by 7 bases; bases with no gene match: 1. Germline V CDR1 and CDR2: MDHEN, SYDVKM. CDR3 length: 14 amino acids. The CDR3 spells CASIAGGNTGELFF. For the CDR3, the DNA is TGTGCCAGCATAGCGGGAGGCAACACCGGGGAGCTGTTTTTT.